The 13 T cell receptor beta chains listed next were all sequenced from one sample in a study of T cell responses to AZD1222 COVID-19 vaccine. Libraries were prepared by immunoSEQ multiplex PCR; TCRdb keeps only in-frame clonotypes and omits some of them. Counted here are about 140,000 clones, about 86% occurring once; the ten biggest clones make up approximately 3.4%. This sample comprised peripheral blood, obtained on day 0 of AZD1222 vaccination. These receptors all stem from an adult in good health.

The rearrangement links TRBV12-3 or TRBV12-4 to TRBJ1-1, with D perhaps matching TRBD1 (5 bases). Trimming took off 7 bases at V and 6 bases at J, with 12 bases between the two ends. This CDR3 spans 12 amino acids. The CDR3 loop reads CASNRGRSEAFF. The CDR3 nucleotides read TGTGCCAGCAACCGGGGACGGTCTGAAGCTTTCTTT.

The V call is TRBV10-2, the J call TRBJ1-6; TRBD1 matches at 8 bases. Germline V gene sequence: CDR1 WSHSY, CDR2 SAAADI. The CDR3 covers 17 residues. The V gene end was trimmed by 3 bases and the J gene end by 2 bases; junction bases not matched to a gene: 6. The CDR3, as DNA: TGCGCCAGCAGTGACCGGACAGGGCTTGCCTATAATTCACCCCTCCACTTT. Protein: CASSDRTGLAYNSPLHF.

The V and J genes are TRBV7-8 and TRBJ2-3; 10 positions agree with TRBD1. CDR1 is SGHVS and CDR2 is FQNEAQ in the germline V gene. This CDR3 has 16 residues. Trimming took 0 bases from V and 5 from J; bases not matched to a gene: 5. In DNA, the CDR3 is TGTGCCAGCAGCTTAGCCGACAGGGGGCGCAGAGATACGCAGTATTTT. This sequence encodes CASSLADRGRRDTQYF.

This clone turned up a few times. V usage is TRBV28 and J usage is TRBJ2-1, with unresolved D. Trimming took off 6 bases at V and 6 bases at J, with 6 bases between the two ends. CDR1 MDHEN and CDR2 SYDVKM come from the germline V gene. The CDR3 has 11 residues. CDR3 protein: CASSFPNEQFF. In nucleotides, the CDR3 is TGTGCCAGCAGCTTCCCCAATGAGCAGTTCTTC.

This clone was picked up a small number of times. This chain links TRBV2 with TRBJ1-4; TRBD1 aligns across 8 bases. The germline gives CDR1 SNHLY, CDR2 FYNNEI. V lost 6 bases, J lost 8 bases, and 8 bases stayed unmatched. The CDR3 sequence is 14 residues long. For the CDR3, the DNA is TGTGCCAGCAGGAGACAGGGGCTGGACGAAAAACTGTTTTTT. It codes for CASRRQGLDEKLFF.

The chain carries TRBV9 and TRBJ2-5; D remains ambiguous. The CDR3 extends over 12 amino acids. Trimming took off 0 bases at V and 4 bases at J, with 4 bases between the two ends. Germline values: CDR1 SGDLS, CDR2 YYNGEE. CDR3 sequence (DNA): TGTGCCAGCAGCGTAGAGGGAGAGACCCAGTACTTC. Amino acid sequence: CASSVEGETQYF.

This chain joins TRBV5-5 and TRBJ1-1; 7 positions match TRBD1. Germline trimming cut 2 bases from V and 3 bases from J; bases unmatched to any gene: 13. CDR1 is SGHKS and CDR2 is YYEKEE in the germline V gene (reference sequence). The CDR3 runs to 17 residues. CDR3 amino acids: CASSFRDSLQSYTEAFF. CDR3 DNA: TGTGCCAGCAGCTTCCGGGACAGTCTCCAATCGTACACTGAAGCTTTCTTT.

In nucleotides, the CDR3 is TGTGCCAGCAGCTTACTGCCGGATAAAAGAGGAAACACCATATATTTT. Amino acid sequence: CASSLLPDKRGNTIYF. The rearrangement links TRBV5-8 to TRBJ1-3; D gene unclear. V lost 2 bases to trimming and J lost 4 bases, with 16 bases between them. Germline V CDR1 and CDR2: SGHTS, YDEGEE. The length of the CDR3 is 16 residues.

This clone appeared once. The chain carries TRBV27 and TRBJ1-2; 7 nucleotides match TRBD1. V lost 8 bases and J lost 5; bases outside the gene matches: 11. The germline V gene has CDR1 MNHEY and CDR2 SMNVEV (reference sequence). The CDR3 runs 14 residues. In nucleotides, the CDR3 is TGTGCCAGCGGGGGGACAGCCGCTGTTTATGGCTACACCTTC. Translated: CASGGTAAVYGYTF.

The gene calls are TRBV9 and TRBJ1-4, with 8 bases lining up with TRBD1. The junction had 13 bases not matched to a gene; V was cut back by 4 bases and J by 8 bases. Germline V gene lookup returns CDR1 SGDLS and CDR2 YYNGEE. The CDR3 loop spans 16 amino acids. CDR3 sequence (DNA): TGTGCCAGCAGCTCCAGCGCAGGGGGCTTAAGGGAAAAACTGTTTTTT. This gives the protein CASSSSAGGLREKLFF.

This clone turned up a few times. The V and J genes are TRBV5-6 and TRBJ1-6; 9 positions match TRBD1. V gave up 6 bases and J gave up 7 bases; unmatched junction bases: 2. Germline V gene sequence: CDR1 SGHDT, CDR2 YYEEEE. The CDR3 has 13 residues. The CDR3 here is CASNGQGNSPLHF. CDR3 nucleotides: TGTGCCAGCAACGGACAGGGGAATTCACCCCTCCACTTT.

The CDR3 DNA is TGTGCCAGCTCCCCGTTAGCGGGAGGACAAGGGAATGAGCAGTTCTTC. This gives the protein CASSPLAGGQGNEQFF. The rearrangement joins TRBV18 to TRBJ2-1; 10 nucleotides match TRBD2. CDR1 and CDR2 from the germline V gene are KGHSH and LQKENI. The CDR3 spans 16 residues. V gave up 6 bases and J gave up 7 bases; unmatched junction bases: 12.

This chain connects TRBV29-1 to TRBJ1-5, with D hard to call. The CDR3 loop spans 12 amino acids. The V gene's germline CDR1 is SQVTM and CDR2 ANQGSEA. V lost 4 bases and J lost 4, with 8 bases in between. CDR3 DNA: TGCAGCGTTGTGGCGGGGAATCAGCCCCAGCATTTT. Its protein is CSVVAGNQPQHF.